This TCR beta chain was profiled in a study of T cell repertoires in aging, cancer and after chemotherapy. Multiplex touch-down PCR with TRB-A/B primers amplified rearranged V-D-J TRB sequences. TCRdb re-analysed the multiplex PCR reads in MiXCR, keeping a single row per CDR3 protein. The table includes around 5,800 distinct CDR3 sequences, around 24% detected once. The template was genomic DNA from peripheral blood, not RNA. By sample share, this clonotype is medium-sized. Antigen: not known. Overall study findings and caveats: In healthy donors, age-related TCR diversity loss mainly reflected lost richness. Untreated cancer patients had significantly lower blood TCR diversity than age-matched healthy donors. Lymphoid organ infiltration in hematological cancer patients may impair thymic emigration or peripheral T cell expansion.

Sequences were obtained from blood. The receptor was derived from a human donor with a blood cancer.

CDR3: CASSRMHQETQYF. The CDR3 bases are TGTGCCAGTAGTAGAATGCATCAAGAGACCCAGTACTTC. The chain is built from TRBV19 and TRBJ2-5; unclear D gene. With 4 bases removed from V and 2 bases from J, the gap between germline ends came to 8 bases. In germline, CDR1 is LNHDA, CDR2 SQIVND (reference sequence). The CDR3 loop spans 13 amino acids.